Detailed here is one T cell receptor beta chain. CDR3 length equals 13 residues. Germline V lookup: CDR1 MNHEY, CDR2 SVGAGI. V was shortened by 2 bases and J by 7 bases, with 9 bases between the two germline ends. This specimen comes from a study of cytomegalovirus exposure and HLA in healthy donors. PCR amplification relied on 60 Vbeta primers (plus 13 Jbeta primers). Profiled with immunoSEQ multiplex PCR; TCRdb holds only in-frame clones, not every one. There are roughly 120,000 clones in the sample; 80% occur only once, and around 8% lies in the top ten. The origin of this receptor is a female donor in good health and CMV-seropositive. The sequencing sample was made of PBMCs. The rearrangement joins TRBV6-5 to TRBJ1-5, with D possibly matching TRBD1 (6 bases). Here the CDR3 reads CASSYGGSQPQHF. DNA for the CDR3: TGTGCCAGCAGTTACGGGGGCAGCCAGCCCCAGCATTTT.